The clone carrying this T cell receptor (beta chain) showed up just a few times. Its antigen remains unknown. The CDR3 spans 15 residues. The V gene's germline CDR1 is MGHRA and CDR2 YSYEKL. V shed 0 bases, J shed 2 bases, and the junction held 3 bases outside the gene matches. The record originates from a study of regulatory T cells in long-lasting Graves disease. Looking at the study overall: The criterion for persistent Graves' disease was over 5 years of antithyroid drugs with positive TSH receptor antibodies. Study observations and caveats: Persistent Graves' patients had lower TCR diversity than newly diagnosed ones. Relative to new patients (under 1,000), persistent patients exhibited greater sharing of public clonotypes (approximately 2,500). Thyroid tissue went unexamined; only peripheral blood was analyzed.

Described time point: persistent/refractory GD, antithyroid drugs over 5 years with positive TRAb. Extracted RNA from PBMCs served as the source of the TCR library. Building the TCR beta libraries relied on iRepertoire HTBI primers, and CDR3 regions underwent Arm-PCR. TCRdb re-called the multiplex PCR reads through MiXCR, storing one row per CDR3 protein. The repertoire includes hundreds of thousands of distinct CDR3 sequences, around 20% of them detected once, and less than 35% sits in the top ten. The chain has TRBV4-1 and TRBJ1-2, with 7 bases aligning to TRBD1. The sample in question was peripheral blood mononuclear cells (PBMCs), obtained when the disease was refractory, from a patient treated with antithyroid drugs. This receptor was taken from a female donor with Graves disease. The DNA for the CDR3 is TGCGCCAGCAGCCAAGAAGACAGGGTAAACTATGGCTACACCTTC. This translates into CASSQEDRVNYGYTF.